These 3 T cell receptor beta chains were sequenced from one sample in a study of tumor-infiltrating lymphocytes in primary liver carcinoma. From approximately 0.5 ug of total RNA, TCR beta-specific cDNA was reverse-transcribed using a constant-region primer. Libraries of TCR beta came from three nested multiplex PCR rounds with slightly modified ARM-PCR. The study ran its first two PCR rounds for nine to eleven cycles each, using TRBV1-TRBV30 forward primers and a C-beta reverse primer. One entry per CDR3 protein, called by TCRdb with MiXCR from the multiplex PCR reads. The data show about 190,000 distinct CDR3 sequences, around four fifths seen once. Scientists recovered RNA and DNA together from around 20-30 mg of unsorted bulk tissue. The material sequenced was tumor tissue from primary liver carcinoma. The receptor source for this set is a man aged 35 to 55 with primary liver carcinoma and hepatitis B virus infection.

As concerns this clonotype: The germline gene is not matched at one end of the junction; a read error may be the cause. The V and J genes are TRBV11-1 and TRBJ2-7; D assignment may be TRBD1 or TRBD2 (5 bases each). The CDR3 consists of 15 residues. Germline CDR1 reads SGHAT; CDR2 reads FQDESV (reference sequence). CDR3 nucleotides: TGTGCCAGCACGTCATCCCGGGACCCCTCCTACGGGCAGTACTTC. Its protein product is CASTSSRDPSYGQYF.

About this clonotype: The CDR3 does not end in the conserved phenylalanine or tryptophan, so this is likely a read error. The genes are TRBV4-3 and TRBJ2-3, with 12 bases fitting TRBD2. This CDR3 has 17 amino acids. Germline V CDR1 and CDR2: LGHNA, YSLEER. Trimming at V came to 0 bases and at J to 7 bases, leaving 8 bases not matched to a gene. CDR3 sequence reads: CASSQESLAGGTNTQYL. The CDR3 DNA sequence: TGCGCCAGCAGCCAAGAATCCCTAGCGGGAGGGACAAATACGCAGTATCTT.

The chain links TRBV6-2 or TRBV6-3 to TRBJ2-2; weak D call: TRBD2 (6 bases). V shed 9 bases and J shed 5 bases, with 16 bases lying between them. Germline V CDR1 and CDR2: MNHEY, SVGEGT. The CDR3 runs to 14 residues. CDR3 DNA sequence: TGTGCCAGTCGGAGGGGACCAAATACCGGGGAGCTGTTTTTT. This sequence encodes CASRRGPNTGELFF.